This entry lists 20 T cell receptor beta chains sequenced from one sample in a study of graft-versus-host responses after intestinal transplantation. Sequencing used immunoSEQ multiplex PCR; TCRdb keeps in-frame clones, though not all of them. Here the sample spans 8,900 or so clones, about 93% being singletons. The sample was PBMCs, taken 11 days after intestinal transplantation. The receptors come from a human patient who received an intestinal transplant, so some T cells may come from the graft donor.

Here the CDR3 reads CASSQDFPASGGNEQFF. The CDR3 nucleotides are TGCGCCAGCAGCCAAGATTTTCCGGCTAGCGGGGGGAATGAGCAGTTCTTC. This chain links TRBV4-1 with TRBJ2-1; 11 bases line up with TRBD2. This CDR3 region has 17 residues. Germline CDR1 is MGHRA and CDR2 is YSYEKL. Trimming removed 0 bases from V and 7 bases from J; junction bases left unmatched: 8.

The rearrangement links TRBV4-1 to TRBJ2-3; the match to TRBD2 covers 8 bases. CDR1 is MGHRA, CDR2 YSYEKL, per germline. V was clipped by 4 bases and J by 3 bases; unmatched bases: 15. This CDR3 contains 18 residues. The CDR3: CASSLPQQRGSRTDTQYF. CDR3 nucleotide sequence: TGCGCCAGCAGCCTCCCCCAACAGCGGGGGTCCAGGACAGATACGCAGTATTTT.

The chain is built from TRBV4-1 and TRBJ2-7, with D perhaps TRBD2 (6 bases). V lost 1 base and J lost 4, with 17 bases in between. The CDR3 runs 16 residues. CDR1 is MGHRA, CDR2 YSYEKL, per germline. The CDR3 loop reads CASSQVRGAPKYEQYF. The CDR3 bases are TGCGCCAGCAGCCAAGTACGCGGGGCGCCGAAGTACGAGCAGTACTTC.

The chain has TRBV2 and TRBJ2-1; D might be TRBD1 (5 bases). Germline V gene sequence: CDR1 SNHLY, CDR2 FYNNEI. Trimming cost V 6 bases and J 6 bases, with 6 bases left between them. This CDR3 has 11 amino acids. The CDR3 DNA sequence: TGTGCCAGCAGGGACATCAATGAGCAGTTCTTC. It is translated as CASRDINEQFF.

In its sample, this clone was seen once. This chain connects TRBV9 to TRBJ2-7; 10 bases map to TRBD1. V lost 0 bases and J lost 3; bases outside the gene matches: 0. This CDR3 is built from 14 residues. Germline-derived CDR1 and CDR2 are SGDLS and YYNGEE. The CDR3 DNA reads TGTGCCAGCAGCGTAGGGGACAGGGGCTACGAGCAGTACTTC. Residues: CASSVGDRGYEQYF.

The J gene is TRBJ2-7, the V gene TRBV11-2; no clear D. The germline CDR1 and CDR2 sequences are SGHAT and FQNNGV. V was pared by 1 base and J by 3 bases, with 7 bases between. There are 13 residues in the CDR3. DNA for the CDR3: TGTGCCAGCAGCTTAGGGTCCGGCTACGAGCAGTACTTC. Its translation is CASSLGSGYEQYF.

The chain is built from TRBV4-1 and TRBJ2-1, with a tentative D call TRBD2 (7 bases). The CDR3 totals 16 residues. V lost 0 bases, J lost 6 bases, and 15 bases lay in between. Germline lookup yields CDR1 MGHRA and CDR2 YSYEKL. The DNA of the CDR3 is TGCGCCAGCAGCCAAGATACGAGGGGGGGTATCAATGAGCAGTTCTTC. This translates into CASSQDTRGGINEQFF.

J is TRBJ2-6 and V is TRBV18; D call uncertain. Trimming left V 0 bases short and J 10 bases short, with 10 bases between. The germline V gene encodes CDR1 KGHSH and CDR2 LQKENI. This CDR3 is 14 amino acids long. DNA of the CDR3: TGTGCCAGCTCACCACCCACGGTTCCTAACGTCCTGACTTTC. This gives the protein CASSPPTVPNVLTF.

V and J are TRBV5-1 and TRBJ1-2; D gene ambiguous. V was pared by 1 base and J by 4 bases, with 11 bases between. The germline gives CDR1 SGHRS, CDR2 YFSETQ. There are 14 residues in the CDR3. CDR3 DNA: TGCGCCAGCAGCTTGAAGGGAGTTCCCTATGGCTACACCTTC. Encoded protein: CASSLKGVPYGYTF. Using reference TRBV5-1 and TRBJ1-2 for the parts outside the CDR3, the full variable domain is KAGVTQTPRYLIKTRGQQVTLSCSPISGHRSVSWYQQTPGQGLQFLFEYFSETQRNKGNFPGRFSGRQFSNSRSEMNVSTLELGDSALYLCASSLKGVPYGYTFGSGTRLTVV.

Only one count was recorded for this clone. The rearrangement uses TRBV7-9 and TRBJ1-5; the D is unclear. Trimming took 4 bases from V and 4 from J, leaving 5 bases between them. In germline, CDR1 is SEHNR, CDR2 FQNEAQ (reference sequence). The CDR3 contains 12 residues. As DNA, the CDR3 is TGTGCCAGCAGCTCCCCAAATCAGCCCCAGCATTTT. This translates into CASSSPNQPQHF.

The chain carries TRBV5-5 and TRBJ1-6, with D perhaps matching TRBD1 (5 bases). This CDR3 has 17 amino acids. The germline V gene has CDR1 SGHKS and CDR2 YYEKEE (reference sequence). V was shortened by 1 base and J by 8 bases, with 19 bases between the two germline ends. The chain's CDR3 is CASSLYYGRQGDSPLHF. The CDR3 bases are TGTGCCAGCAGCTTGTATTATGGGCGGCAGGGTGATTCACCCCTCCACTTT.

Here the CDR3 reads CASSFSSGELFF. The CDR3 region has the DNA TGTGCCAGCAGTTTTTCCTCCGGGGAGCTGTTTTTT. V usage is TRBV27 and J usage is TRBJ2-2, with unresolved D. The V and J ends lost 3 bases and 6 bases respectively, with 5 bases between them. Germline values: CDR1 MNHEY, CDR2 SMNVEV (reference sequence). The length of the CDR3 is 12 residues.

The chain has TRBV6-5 and TRBJ1-1, with D maybe TRBD1 (5 bases). The germline V gene has CDR1 MNHEY and CDR2 SVGAGI. The CDR3 consists of 13 residues. V was pared by 6 bases and J by 1 base, with 9 bases between. The CDR3 bases are TGTGCCAGCAGGCCAGGGTCGAACACTGAAGCTTTCTTT. It is translated as CASRPGSNTEAFF.

The V and J genes are TRBV7-6 and TRBJ2-1; 13 nucleotides align to TRBD2. The germline V gene has CDR1 SGHVS and CDR2 FNYEAQ. V trimming: 5 bases; J trimming: 4 bases; junction bases outside the gene matches: 2. The CDR3 consists of 15 residues. This CDR3 reads CASSPGLAGYNEQFF. In DNA form, the CDR3 reads TGTGCCAGCAGCCCGGGACTAGCGGGGTACAATGAGCAGTTCTTC.

This sequence joins TRBV4-2 and TRBJ2-6, with D possibly TRBD2 on 6 matching bases. The CDR3 runs 16 residues. The V and J ends lost 0 bases and 1 base respectively, with 7 bases between them. Germline assignment: CDR1 LGHNA and CDR2 YNFKEQ. For the CDR3, the DNA is TGTGCCAGCAGCCAAGAAAGCGGGTCTGGGGCCAACGTCCTGACTTTC. It translates to CASSQESGSGANVLTF.

The rearrangement uses TRBV5-1 and TRBJ2-5, with TRBD2 identical over 8 bases. Germline V lookup: CDR1 SGHRS, CDR2 YFSETQ. CDR3 size: 15 residues. The J segment lost 7 bases and the V segment lost 4 bases, leaving 12 bases of the junction unmatched. CDR3 in DNA: TGCGCCAGCAGCCCTTCGACTAGCGAAAGGTCGACCCAGTACTTC. As protein: CASSPSTSERSTQYF.

V gene TRBV5-1 combines with J gene TRBJ1-1; D perhaps matches TRBD1 (6 bases). The V gene lost 1 base and the J gene lost 5 bases, with 12 bases spanning the gap. The germline CDR1 and CDR2 sequences are SGHRS and YFSETQ. This CDR3 has 14 residues. The CDR3 bases are TGCGCCAGCAGCTTGAAGGGAGGGGGGACTGAAGCTTTCTTT. It is translated as CASSLKGGGTEAFF.

The rearrangement joins TRBV18 to TRBJ2-5; the D gene is possibly TRBD1 (6 bases). Trimming removed 3 bases at V and 11 bases at J, with 25 bases between. Germline V gene lookup returns CDR1 KGHSH and CDR2 LQKENI. CDR3 length equals 16 residues. The CDR3 DNA follows: TGTGCCAGCTCACCCCCGAAGGGGGTCCCCGGCGGTGAGCAGTACTTC. As protein: CASSPPKGVPGGEQYF.

This rearrangement joins TRBV2 to TRBJ2-1, with 10 bases identical to TRBD1. CDR1 SNHLY and CDR2 FYNNEI come from the germline V gene. The CDR3 contains 16 residues. V was pared by 6 bases and J by 0 bases, with 5 bases of the junction left unmatched. CDR3 protein: CASRAGTGDSYNEQFF. CDR3 DNA sequence: TGTGCCAGCAGGGCCGGGACAGGGGACTCCTACAATGAGCAGTTCTTC.

The chain has TRBV11-2 and TRBJ2-1; D is undetermined. Germline V lookup: CDR1 SGHAT, CDR2 FQNNGV. The germline V and J ends were trimmed by 2 bases and 6 bases, with 11 bases remaining between them. There are 14 residues in the CDR3. The CDR3 bases are TGTGCCAGCAGCTTACTCTCGGGTAGCAATGAGCAGTTCTTC. Protein: CASSLLSGSNEQFF. Full variable domain (remainder filled in from reference TRBV11-2 and TRBJ2-1): EAGVAQSPRYKIIEKRQSVAFWCNPISGHATLYWYQQILGQGPKLLIQFQNNGVVDDSQLPKDRFSAERLKGVDSTLKIQPAKLEDSAVYLCASSLLSGSNEQFFGPGTRLTVL.